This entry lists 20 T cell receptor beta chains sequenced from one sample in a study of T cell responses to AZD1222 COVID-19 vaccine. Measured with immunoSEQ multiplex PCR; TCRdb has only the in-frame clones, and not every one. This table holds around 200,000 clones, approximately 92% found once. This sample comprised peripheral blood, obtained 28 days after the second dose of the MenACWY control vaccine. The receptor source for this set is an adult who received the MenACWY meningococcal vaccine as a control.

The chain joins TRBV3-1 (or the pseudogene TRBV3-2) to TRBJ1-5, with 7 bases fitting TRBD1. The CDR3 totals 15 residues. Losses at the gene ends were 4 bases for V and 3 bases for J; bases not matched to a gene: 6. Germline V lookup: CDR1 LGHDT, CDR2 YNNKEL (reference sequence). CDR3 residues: CASSPGRGDNQPQHF. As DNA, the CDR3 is TGTGCCAGCAGCCCTGGCAGGGGGGACAATCAGCCCCAGCATTTT.

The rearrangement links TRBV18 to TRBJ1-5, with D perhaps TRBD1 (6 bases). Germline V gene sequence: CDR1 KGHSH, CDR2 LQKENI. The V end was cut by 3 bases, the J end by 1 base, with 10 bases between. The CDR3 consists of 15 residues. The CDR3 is CASSPVGHSNQPQHF. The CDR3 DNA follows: TGTGCCAGCTCACCGGTGGGACACAGCAATCAGCCCCAGCATTTT.

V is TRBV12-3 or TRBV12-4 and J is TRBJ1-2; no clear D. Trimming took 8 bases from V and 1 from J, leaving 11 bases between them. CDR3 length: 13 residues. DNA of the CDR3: TGTGCCAGCTCACGACCTAATAACTATGGCTACACCTTC. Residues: CASSRPNNYGYTF.

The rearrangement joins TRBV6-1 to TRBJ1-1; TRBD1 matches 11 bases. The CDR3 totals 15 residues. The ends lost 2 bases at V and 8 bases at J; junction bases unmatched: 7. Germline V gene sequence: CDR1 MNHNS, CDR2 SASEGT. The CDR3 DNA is TGTGCCAGCAGTGAACCGTGGACAGGGGGCGCCGAAGCTTTCTTT. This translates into CASSEPWTGGAEAFF.

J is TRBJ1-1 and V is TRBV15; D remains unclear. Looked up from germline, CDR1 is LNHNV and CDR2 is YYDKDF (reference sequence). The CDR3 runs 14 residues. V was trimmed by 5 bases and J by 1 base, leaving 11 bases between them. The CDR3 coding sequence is TGTGCCACCAGCGGGGTATGGGGGAACACTGAAGCTTTCTTT. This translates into CATSGVWGNTEAFF. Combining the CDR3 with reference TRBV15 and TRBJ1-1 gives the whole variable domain DAMVIQNPRYQVTQFGKPVTLSCSQTLNHNVMYWYQQKSSQAPKLLFHYYDKDFNNEADTPDNFQSRRPNTSFCFLDIRSPGLGDTAMYLCATSGVWGNTEAFFGQGTRLTVV.

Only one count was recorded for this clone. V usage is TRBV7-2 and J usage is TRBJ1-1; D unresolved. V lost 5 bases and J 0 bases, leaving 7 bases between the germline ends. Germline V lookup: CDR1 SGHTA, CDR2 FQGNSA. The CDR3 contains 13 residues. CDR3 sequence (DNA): TGTGCCAGCAGCCCCCGAATGAACACTGAAGCTTTCTTT. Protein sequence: CASSPRMNTEAFF.

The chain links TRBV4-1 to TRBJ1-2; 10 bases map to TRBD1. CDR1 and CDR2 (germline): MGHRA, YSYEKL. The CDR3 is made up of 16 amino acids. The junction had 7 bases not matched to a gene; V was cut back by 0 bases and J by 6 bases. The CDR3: CASSQDPGQGDNGYTF. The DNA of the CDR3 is TGCGCCAGCAGCCAAGACCCCGGACAGGGGGATAATGGCTACACCTTC.

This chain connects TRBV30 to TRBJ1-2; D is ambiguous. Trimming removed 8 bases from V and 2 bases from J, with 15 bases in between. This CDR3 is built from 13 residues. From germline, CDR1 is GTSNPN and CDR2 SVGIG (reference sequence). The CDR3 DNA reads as TGTGCCCTTCGTCGGGCCCTCAACTATGGCTACACCTTC. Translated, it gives CALRRALNYGYTF.

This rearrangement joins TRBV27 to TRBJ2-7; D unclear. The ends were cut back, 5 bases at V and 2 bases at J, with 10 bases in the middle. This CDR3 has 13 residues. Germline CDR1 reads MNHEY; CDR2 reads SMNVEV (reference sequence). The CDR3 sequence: CASSQYSAYEQYF. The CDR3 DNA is TGTGCCAGCAGTCAGTACAGTGCCTACGAGCAGTACTTC.

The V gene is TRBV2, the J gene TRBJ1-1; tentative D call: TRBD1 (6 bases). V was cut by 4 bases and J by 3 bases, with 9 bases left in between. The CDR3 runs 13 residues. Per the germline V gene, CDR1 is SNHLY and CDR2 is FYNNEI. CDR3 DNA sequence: TGTGCCAGCAGTGTGTACAGGGACACTGAAGCTTTCTTT. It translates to CASSVYRDTEAFF.

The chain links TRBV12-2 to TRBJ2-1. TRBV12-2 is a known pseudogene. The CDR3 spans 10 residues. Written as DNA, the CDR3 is TGTTGCCACTCCTACAATGAGCAGTTCTTC. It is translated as CCHSYNEQFF.

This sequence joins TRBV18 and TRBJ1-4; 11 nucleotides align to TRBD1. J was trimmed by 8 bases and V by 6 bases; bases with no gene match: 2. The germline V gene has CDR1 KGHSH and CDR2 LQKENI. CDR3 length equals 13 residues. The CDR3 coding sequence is TGTGCCAGCTCGGGACAGGGGGGCGAAAAACTGTTTTTT. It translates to CASSGQGGEKLFF.

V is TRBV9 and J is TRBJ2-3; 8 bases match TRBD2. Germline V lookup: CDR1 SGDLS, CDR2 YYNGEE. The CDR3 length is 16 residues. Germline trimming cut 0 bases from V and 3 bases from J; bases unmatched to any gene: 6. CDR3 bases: TGTGCCAGCAGCGTAGAGCTAGCGGGTTGGACAGATACGCAGTATTTT. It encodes CASSVELAGWTDTQYF.

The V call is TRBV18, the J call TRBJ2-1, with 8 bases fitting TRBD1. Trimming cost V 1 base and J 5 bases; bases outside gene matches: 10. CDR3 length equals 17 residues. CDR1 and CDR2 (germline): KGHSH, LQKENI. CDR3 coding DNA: TGTGCCAGCTCACCACAGACAGGGGCAACTCTTGACAATGAGCAGTTCTTC. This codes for CASSPQTGATLDNEQFF.

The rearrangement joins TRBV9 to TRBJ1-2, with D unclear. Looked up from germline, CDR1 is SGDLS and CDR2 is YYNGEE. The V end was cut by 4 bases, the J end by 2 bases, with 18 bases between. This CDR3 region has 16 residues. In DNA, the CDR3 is TGTGCCAGCAGCCCCCGGCAACAAGGCGCAAACTATGGCTACACCTTC. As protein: CASSPRQQGANYGYTF.

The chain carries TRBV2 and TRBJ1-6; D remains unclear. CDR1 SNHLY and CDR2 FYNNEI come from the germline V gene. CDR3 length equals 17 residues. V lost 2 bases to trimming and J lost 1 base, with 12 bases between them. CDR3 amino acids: CASSEFGSESYNSPLHF. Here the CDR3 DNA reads TGTGCCAGCAGTGAATTTGGATCGGAGTCCTATAATTCACCCCTCCACTTT.

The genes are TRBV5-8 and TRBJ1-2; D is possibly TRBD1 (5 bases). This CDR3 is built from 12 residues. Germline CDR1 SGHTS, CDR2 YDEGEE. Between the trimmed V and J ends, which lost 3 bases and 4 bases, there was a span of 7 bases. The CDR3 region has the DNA TGTGCCAGCAGCTGGGGGACCTATGGCTACACCTTC. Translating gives CASSWGTYGYTF. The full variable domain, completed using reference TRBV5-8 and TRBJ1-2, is EAGVTQSPTHLIKTRGQQATLRCSPISGHTSVYWYQQALGLGLQFLLWYDEGEERNRGNFPPRFSGRQFPNYSSELNVNALELEDSALYLCASSWGTYGYTFGSGTRLTVV.

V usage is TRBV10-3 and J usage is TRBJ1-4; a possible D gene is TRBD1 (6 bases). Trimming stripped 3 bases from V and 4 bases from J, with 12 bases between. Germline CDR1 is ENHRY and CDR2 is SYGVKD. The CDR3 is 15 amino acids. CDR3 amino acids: CAISDQGLGNEKLFF. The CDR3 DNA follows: TGTGCCATCAGTGACCAGGGGCTGGGTAATGAAAAACTGTTTTTT.

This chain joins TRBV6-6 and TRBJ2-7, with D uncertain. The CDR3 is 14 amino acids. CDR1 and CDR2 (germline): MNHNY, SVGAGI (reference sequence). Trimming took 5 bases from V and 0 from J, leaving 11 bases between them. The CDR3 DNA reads TGTGCCAGCAGTCAAAGACGTTACTCCTACGAGCAGTACTTC. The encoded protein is CASSQRRYSYEQYF.

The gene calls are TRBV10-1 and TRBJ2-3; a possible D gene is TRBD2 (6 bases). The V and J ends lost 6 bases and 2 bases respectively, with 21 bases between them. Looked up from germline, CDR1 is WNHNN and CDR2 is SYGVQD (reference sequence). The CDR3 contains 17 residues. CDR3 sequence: CASRRPGTHSYTDTQYF. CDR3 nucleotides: TGCGCCAGCAGGAGACCCGGGACTCACTCCTACACAGATACGCAGTATTTT.